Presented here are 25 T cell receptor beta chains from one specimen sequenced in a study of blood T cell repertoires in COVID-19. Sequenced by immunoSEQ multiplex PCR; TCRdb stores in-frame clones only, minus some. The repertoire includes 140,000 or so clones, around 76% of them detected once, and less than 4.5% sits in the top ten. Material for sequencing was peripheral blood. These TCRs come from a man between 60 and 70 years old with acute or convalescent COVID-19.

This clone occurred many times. The CDR3 reads CASSVRTDIGELFF. The CDR3 nucleotides are TGTGCCAGCAGCGTAAGGACAGACATCGGGGAGCTGTTTTTT. The chain combines TRBV9 with TRBJ2-2, with D possibly matching TRBD1 (6 bases). Trimming stripped 1 base from V and 7 bases from J, with 11 bases between. This CDR3 spans 14 amino acids. The V gene's germline CDR1 is SGDLS and CDR2 YYNGEE.

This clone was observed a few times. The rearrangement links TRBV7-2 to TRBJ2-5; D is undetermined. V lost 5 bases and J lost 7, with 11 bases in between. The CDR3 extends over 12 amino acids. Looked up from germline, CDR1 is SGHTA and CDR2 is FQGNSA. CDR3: CASSTYLGTQYF. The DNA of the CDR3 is TGTGCCAGCAGCACCTATCTAGGGACCCAGTACTTC.

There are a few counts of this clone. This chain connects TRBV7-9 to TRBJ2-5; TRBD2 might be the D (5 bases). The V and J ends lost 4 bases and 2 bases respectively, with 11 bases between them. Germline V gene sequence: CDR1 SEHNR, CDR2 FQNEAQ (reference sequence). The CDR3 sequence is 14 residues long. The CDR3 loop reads CASSSTGMQETQYF. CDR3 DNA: TGTGCCAGCAGCTCGACGGGAATGCAAGAGACCCAGTACTTC. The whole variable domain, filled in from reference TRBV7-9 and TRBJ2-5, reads DTGVSQNPRHKITKRGQNVTFRCDPISEHNRLYWYRQTLGQGPEFLTYFQNEAQLEKSRLLSDRFSAERPKGSFSTLEIQRTEQGDSAMYLCASSSTGMQETQYFGPGTRLLVL.

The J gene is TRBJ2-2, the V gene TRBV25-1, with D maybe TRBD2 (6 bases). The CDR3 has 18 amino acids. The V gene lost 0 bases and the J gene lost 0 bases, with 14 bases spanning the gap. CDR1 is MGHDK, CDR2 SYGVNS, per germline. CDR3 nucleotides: TGTGCCAGCAGTGAATATGGGATTGGCGGGACGAACACCGGGGAGCTGTTTTTT. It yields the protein CASSEYGIGGTNTGELFF.

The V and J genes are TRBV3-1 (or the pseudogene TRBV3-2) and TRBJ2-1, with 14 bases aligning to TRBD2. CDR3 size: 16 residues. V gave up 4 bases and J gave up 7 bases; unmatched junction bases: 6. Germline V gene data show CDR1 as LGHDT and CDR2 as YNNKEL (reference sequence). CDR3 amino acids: CASSLGLAGVSNEQFF. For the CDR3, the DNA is TGTGCCAGCAGCCTGGGACTAGCGGGAGTATCGAATGAGCAGTTCTTC.

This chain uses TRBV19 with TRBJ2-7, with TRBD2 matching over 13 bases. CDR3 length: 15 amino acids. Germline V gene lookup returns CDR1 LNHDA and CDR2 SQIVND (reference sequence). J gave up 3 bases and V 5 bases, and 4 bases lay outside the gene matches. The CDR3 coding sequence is TGTGCCAGTAGTGTGAGACTAGCGGGAGGCTACGAGCAGTACTTC. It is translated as CASSVRLAGGYEQYF.

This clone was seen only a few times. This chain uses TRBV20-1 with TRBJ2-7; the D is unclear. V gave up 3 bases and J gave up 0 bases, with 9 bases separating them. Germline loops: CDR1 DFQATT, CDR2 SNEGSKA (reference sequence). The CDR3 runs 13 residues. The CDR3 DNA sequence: TGCAGTGCTAGTTCTCCTAGCTCCTACGAGCAGTACTTC. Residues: CSASSPSSYEQYF.

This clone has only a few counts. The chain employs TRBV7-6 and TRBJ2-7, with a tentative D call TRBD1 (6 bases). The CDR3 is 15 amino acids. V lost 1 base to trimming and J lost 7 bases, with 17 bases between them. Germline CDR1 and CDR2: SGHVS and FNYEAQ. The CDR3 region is CASSLGVGHGEEQYF. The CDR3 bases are TGTGCCAGCAGCTTAGGGGTGGGACACGGGGAAGAGCAGTACTTC.

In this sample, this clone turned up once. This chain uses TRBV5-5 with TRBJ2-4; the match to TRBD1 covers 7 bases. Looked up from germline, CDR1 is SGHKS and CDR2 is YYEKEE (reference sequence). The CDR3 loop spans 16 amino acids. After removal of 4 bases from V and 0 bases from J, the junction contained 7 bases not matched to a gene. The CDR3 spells CASSNTGVLAKNIQYF. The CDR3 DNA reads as TGTGCCAGCAGCAACACAGGGGTCTTAGCCAAAAACATTCAGTACTTC. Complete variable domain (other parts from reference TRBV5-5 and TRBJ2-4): DAGVTQSPTHLIKTRGQQVTLRCSPISGHKSVSWYQQVLGQGPQFIFQYYEKEERGRGNFPDRFSARQFPNYSSELNVNALLLGDSALYLCASSNTGVLAKNIQYFGAGTRLSVL.

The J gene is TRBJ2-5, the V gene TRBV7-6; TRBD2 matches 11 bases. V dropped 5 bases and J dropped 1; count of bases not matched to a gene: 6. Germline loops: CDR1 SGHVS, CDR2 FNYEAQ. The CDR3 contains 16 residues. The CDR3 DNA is TGTGCCAGCAGCCCGTGGGGACTAGCGGTCCAAGAGACCCAGTACTTC. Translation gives CASSPWGLAVQETQYF.

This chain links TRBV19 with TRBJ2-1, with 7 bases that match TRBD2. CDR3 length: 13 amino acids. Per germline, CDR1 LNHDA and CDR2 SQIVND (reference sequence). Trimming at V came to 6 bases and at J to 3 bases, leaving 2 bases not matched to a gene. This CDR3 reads CASRSGVYNEQFF. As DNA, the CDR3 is TGTGCCAGTAGGAGCGGGGTCTACAATGAGCAGTTCTTC.

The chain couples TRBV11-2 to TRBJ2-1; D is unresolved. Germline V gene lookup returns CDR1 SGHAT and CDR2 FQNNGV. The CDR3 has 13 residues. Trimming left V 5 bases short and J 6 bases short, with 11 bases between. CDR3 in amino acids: CASSLPYGNEQFF. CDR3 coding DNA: TGTGCCAGCAGCCTCCCCTACGGCAATGAGCAGTTCTTC.

The chain's CDR3 is CASSPPQGGSPLHF. The CDR3 bases are TGTGCCAGCAGCCCCCCTCAGGGAGGGTCACCCCTCCACTTT. The rearrangement uses TRBV7-9 and TRBJ1-6, with a weak D call TRBD1 (5 bases). This CDR3 contains 14 residues. Trimming shortened V by 5 bases and J by 10 bases, and 15 bases separated the two germline ends. CDR1 and CDR2 (germline): SEHNR, FQNEAQ (reference sequence).

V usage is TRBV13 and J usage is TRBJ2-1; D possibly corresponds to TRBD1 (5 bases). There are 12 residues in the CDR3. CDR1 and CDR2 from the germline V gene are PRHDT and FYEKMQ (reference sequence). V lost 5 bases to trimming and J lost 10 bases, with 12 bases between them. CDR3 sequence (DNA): TGTGCCAGCAGCCAGGACATAAACGAGCAGTTCTTC. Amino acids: CASSQDINEQFF.

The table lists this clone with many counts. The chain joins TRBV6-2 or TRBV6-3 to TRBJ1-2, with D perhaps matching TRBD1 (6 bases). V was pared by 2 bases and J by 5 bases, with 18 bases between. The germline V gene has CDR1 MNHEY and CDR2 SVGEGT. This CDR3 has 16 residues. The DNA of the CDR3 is TGTGCCAGCAGTTACACCCCGTGGGGCAGGGGATATGGCTACACCTTC. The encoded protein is CASSYTPWGRGYGYTF.

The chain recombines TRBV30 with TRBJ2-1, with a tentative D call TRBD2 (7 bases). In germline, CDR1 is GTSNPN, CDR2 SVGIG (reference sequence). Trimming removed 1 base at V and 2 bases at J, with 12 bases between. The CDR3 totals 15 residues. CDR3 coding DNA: TGTGCCTGGAGTGGTGCGCGGGGGCCCTACAATGAGCAGTTCTTC. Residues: CAWSGARGPYNEQFF.

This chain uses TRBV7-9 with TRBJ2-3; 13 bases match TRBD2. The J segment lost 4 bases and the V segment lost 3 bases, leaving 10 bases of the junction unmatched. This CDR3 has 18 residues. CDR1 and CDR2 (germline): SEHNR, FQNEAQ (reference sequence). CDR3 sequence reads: CASSFILAGGPDPDTQYF. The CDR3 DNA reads TGTGCCAGCAGCTTCATACTAGCGGGAGGGCCGGATCCAGATACGCAGTATTTT.

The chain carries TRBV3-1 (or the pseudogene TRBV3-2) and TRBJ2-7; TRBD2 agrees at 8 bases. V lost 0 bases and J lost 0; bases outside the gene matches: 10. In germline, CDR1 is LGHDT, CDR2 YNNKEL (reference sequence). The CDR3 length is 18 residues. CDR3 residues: CASSQDLLTGGGSYEQYF. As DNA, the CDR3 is TGTGCCAGCAGCCAAGATCTCCTAACGGGAGGGGGCTCCTACGAGCAGTACTTC.

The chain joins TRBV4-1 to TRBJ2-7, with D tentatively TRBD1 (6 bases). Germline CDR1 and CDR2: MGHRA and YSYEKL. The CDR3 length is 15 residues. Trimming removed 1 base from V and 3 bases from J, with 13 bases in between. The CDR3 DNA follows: TGCGCCAGCAGCCAAGGCGTTCAAGGGGGCTACGAGCAGTACTTC. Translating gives CASSQGVQGGYEQYF.

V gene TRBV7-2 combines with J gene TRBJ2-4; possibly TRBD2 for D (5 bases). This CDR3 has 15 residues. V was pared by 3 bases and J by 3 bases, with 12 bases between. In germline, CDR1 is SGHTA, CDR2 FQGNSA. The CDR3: CASSLAAGIKNIQYF. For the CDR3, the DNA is TGTGCCAGCAGCTTGGCGGCCGGGATCAAAAACATTCAGTACTTC.

CDR3 coding DNA: TGTGCCAGCAGTTTACCCGGGACTAGCGGGACCGGGGAGCTGTTTTTT. It translates to CASSLPGTSGTGELFF. This rearrangement joins TRBV28 to TRBJ2-2; 12 bases are shared with TRBD2. The CDR3 length is 16 residues. In germline, CDR1 is MDHEN, CDR2 SYDVKM. Trimming took 2 bases from V and 5 from J; bases not matched to a gene: 3.

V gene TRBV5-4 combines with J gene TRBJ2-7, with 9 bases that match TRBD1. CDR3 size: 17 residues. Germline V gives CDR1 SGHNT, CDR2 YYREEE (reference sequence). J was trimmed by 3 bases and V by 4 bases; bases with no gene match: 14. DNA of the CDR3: TGTGCCAGCAGCATTGGGTCCGGGACAGGGACGCTCTACGAGCAGTACTTC. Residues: CASSIGSGTGTLYEQYF.

DNA for the CDR3: TGTGCCAGCAGCTCCTCGGGACACAGAGCTGAAGCTTTCTTT. This gives the protein CASSSSGHRAEAFF. The chain recombines TRBV11-1 with TRBJ1-1; a weak D match, TRBD1 (6 bases). The CDR3 is 14 amino acids. Germline loops: CDR1 SGHAT, CDR2 FQDESV (reference sequence). V lost 4 bases, J lost 6 bases, and 15 bases lay in between.

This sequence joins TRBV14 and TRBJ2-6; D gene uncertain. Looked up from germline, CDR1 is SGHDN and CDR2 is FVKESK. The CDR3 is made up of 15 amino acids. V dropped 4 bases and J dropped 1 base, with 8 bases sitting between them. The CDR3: CASSPRLSGANVLTF. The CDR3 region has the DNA TGTGCCAGCAGCCCTCGTTTATCTGGGGCCAACGTCCTGACTTTC.

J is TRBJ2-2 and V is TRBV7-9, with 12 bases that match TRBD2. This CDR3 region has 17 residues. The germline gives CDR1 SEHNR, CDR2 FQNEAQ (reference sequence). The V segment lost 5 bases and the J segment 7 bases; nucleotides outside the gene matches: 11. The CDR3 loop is CASSLSRLAGGVGELFF. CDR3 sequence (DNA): TGTGCCAGCAGCCTCAGTCGGCTAGCGGGAGGGGTCGGGGAGCTGTTTTTT.